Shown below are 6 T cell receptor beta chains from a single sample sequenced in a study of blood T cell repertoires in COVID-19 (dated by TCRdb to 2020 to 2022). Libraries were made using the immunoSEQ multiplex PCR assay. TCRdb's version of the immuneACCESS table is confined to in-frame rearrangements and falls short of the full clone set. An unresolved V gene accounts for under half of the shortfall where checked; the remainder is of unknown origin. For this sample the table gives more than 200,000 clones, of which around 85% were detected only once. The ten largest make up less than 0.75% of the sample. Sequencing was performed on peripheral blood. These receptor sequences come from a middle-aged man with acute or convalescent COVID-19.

CDR3 residues: CASELGLGTEAFF. CDR3 DNA: TGTGCCAGCGAATTGGGGCTCGGGACTGAAGCTTTCTTT. This sequence joins TRBV6-5 and TRBJ1-1; possibly TRBD1 for D (5 bases). V was cut by 8 bases and J by 5 bases, with 15 bases left in between. The CDR3 contains 13 residues. The germline CDR1 and CDR2 sequences are MNHEY and SVGAGI.

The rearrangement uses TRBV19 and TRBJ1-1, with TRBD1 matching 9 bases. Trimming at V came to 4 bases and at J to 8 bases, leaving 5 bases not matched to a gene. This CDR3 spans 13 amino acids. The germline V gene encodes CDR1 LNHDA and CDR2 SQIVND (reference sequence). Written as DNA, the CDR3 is TGTGCCAGTAGTACCGGGACAGGGTACGAAGCTTTCTTT. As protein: CASSTGTGYEAFF.

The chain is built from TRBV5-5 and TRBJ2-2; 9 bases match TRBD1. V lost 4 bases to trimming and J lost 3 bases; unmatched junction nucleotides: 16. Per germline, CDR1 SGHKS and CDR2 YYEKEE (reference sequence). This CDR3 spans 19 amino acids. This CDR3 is CASSRLPTYGQGYTGELFF. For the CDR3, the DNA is TGTGCCAGCAGCCGCTTACCGACCTACGGACAGGGGTACACCGGGGAGCTGTTTTTT.

The CDR3: CASSPPGGTGETQYF. The CDR3 DNA sequence: TGTGCCAGTAGTCCCCCAGGGGGGACTGGAGAGACCCAGTACTTC. The gene calls are TRBV19 and TRBJ2-5; D possibly corresponds to TRBD1 (7 bases). This CDR3 has 15 amino acids. CDR1 LNHDA and CDR2 SQIVND come from the germline V gene (reference sequence). V was trimmed by 5 bases and J by 4 bases, leaving 17 bases between them.

As DNA, the CDR3 is TGCGCCAGCAGCCAACACAGGGTCACCGGGGAGCTGTTTTTT. Its translation: CASSQHRVTGELFF. This sequence joins TRBV4-3 and TRBJ2-2; D possibly corresponds to TRBD1 (6 bases). This CDR3 has 14 amino acids. Germline-derived CDR1 and CDR2 are LGHNA and YSLEER. V was pared by 2 bases and J by 4 bases, with 8 bases between.

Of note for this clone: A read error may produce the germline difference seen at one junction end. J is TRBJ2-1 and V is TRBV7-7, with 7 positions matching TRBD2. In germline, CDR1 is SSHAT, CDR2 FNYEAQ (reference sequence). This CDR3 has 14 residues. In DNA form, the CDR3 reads TGTGCTAGCAGCCTGAGCGGGGCCTACAATGAGCAGTTCTTC. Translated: CASSLSGAYNEQFF.